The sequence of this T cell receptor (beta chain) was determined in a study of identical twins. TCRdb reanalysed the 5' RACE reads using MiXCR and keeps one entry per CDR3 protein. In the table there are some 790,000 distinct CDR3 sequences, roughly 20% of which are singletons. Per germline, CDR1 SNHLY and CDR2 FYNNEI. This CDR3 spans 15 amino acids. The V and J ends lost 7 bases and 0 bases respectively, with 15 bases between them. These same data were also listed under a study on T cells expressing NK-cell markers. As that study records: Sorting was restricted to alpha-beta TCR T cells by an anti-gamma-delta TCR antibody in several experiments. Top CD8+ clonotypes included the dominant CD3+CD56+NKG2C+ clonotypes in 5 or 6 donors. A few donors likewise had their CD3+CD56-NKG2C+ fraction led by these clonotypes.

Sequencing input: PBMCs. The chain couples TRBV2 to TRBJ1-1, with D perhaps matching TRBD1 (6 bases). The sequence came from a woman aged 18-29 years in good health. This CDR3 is CASKPTGTMNTEAFF. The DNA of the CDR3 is TGTGCCAGCAAACCTACCGGGACAATGAACACTGAAGCTTTCTTT.